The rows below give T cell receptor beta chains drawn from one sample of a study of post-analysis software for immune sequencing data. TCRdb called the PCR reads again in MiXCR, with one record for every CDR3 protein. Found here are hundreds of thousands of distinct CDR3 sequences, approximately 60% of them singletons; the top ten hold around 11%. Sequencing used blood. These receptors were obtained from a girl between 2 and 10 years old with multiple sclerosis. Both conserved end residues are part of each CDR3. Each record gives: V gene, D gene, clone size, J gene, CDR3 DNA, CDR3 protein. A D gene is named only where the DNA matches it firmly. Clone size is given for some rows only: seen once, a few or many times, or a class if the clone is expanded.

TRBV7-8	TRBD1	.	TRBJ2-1	TGTGCCAGCAGCTCAGGGGGTCTAGCTAGTAATGAGCAGTTCTTC	CASSSGGLASNEQFF
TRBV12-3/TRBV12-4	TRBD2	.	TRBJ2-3	TGTGCCTGGAAGGCGGGGGTTACAGATACGCAGTATTTT	CAWKAGVTDTQYF
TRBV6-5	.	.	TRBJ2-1	TGTGCCAGCAGTTACTCGCAGGGTCGCCGTCAACCGCAGTTCTTC	CASSYSQGRRQPQFF
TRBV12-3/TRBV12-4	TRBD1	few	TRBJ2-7	TGTGCCAGCAGTTTGGGACAGGACAGCTCCTACGAGCAGTACTTC	CASSLGQDSSYEQYF
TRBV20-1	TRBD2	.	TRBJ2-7	TGCAGTGCTAGAGATCCCGGCCTAGCGGGAGGCAGTTGGGACGAGCAGTACTTC	CSARDPGLAGGSWDEQYF
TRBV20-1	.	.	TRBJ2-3	TGCAGTGCTAGGAATACCGCGGAGGCCCACCCCGATACGCAGTATTTT	CSARNTAEAHPDTQYF
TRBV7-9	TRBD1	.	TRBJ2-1	TGTGCCAGCAGCTCCGGGACAGGGTTCAATGAGCAGTTCTTC	CASSSGTGFNEQFF
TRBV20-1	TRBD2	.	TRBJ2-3	TGCAGTGCTGGTACTAGCGGGGTTACAGATACGCAGTATTTT	CSAGTSGVTDTQYF
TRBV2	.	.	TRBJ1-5	TGTGCCAGCAGTGGCCACAGGGAGGAGAGCAATCAGCCCCAGCATTTT	CASSGHREESNQPQHF
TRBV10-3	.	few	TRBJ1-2	TGTGCCATTTATTCCGACAATAAGCCTAACTATGGCTACACCTTC	CAIYSDNKPNYGYTF
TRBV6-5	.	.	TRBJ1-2	TGTGTCAGCAGTTACTCGAGGGTTGGGTATGGCTACACCTTC	CVSSYSRVGYGYTF
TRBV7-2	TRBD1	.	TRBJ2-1	TGTGCCAGCAGCTTGACAGGGATCGGGCACAATGAGCAGTTCTTC	CASSLTGIGHNEQFF
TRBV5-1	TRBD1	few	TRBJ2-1	TGCGCCAGCGCCGCTAGGACAGGGGACTACAATGAGCAGTTCTTC	CASAARTGDYNEQFF
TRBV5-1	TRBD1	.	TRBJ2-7	TGCGCCAGCAGCTTCGACTTACAGGGGACCTACGAGCAGTACTTC	CASSFDLQGTYEQYF
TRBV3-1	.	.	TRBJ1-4	TGTGCCAGCAGCCAAGATCCAGCAACTAATGAAAAACTGTTTTTT	CASSQDPATNEKLFF
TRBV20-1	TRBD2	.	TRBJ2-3	TGCAGTGCTAGACGCGGGAGGGCCAGGGATACGCAGTATTTT	CSARRGRARDTQYF
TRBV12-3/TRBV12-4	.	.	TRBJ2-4	TGTGCCAGCAGTTCCCCGGGACTTCAAAACATTCAGTACTTC	CASSSPGLQNIQYF